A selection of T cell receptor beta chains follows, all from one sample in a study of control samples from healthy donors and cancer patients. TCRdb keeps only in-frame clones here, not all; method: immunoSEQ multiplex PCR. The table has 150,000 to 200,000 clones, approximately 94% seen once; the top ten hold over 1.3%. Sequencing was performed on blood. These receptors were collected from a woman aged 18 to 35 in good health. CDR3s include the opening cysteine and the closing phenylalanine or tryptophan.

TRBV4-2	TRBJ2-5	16	CASSQTHRGRQETQYF
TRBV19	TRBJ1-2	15	CASSIRGTFNYGYTF
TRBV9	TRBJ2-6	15	CASSGLRSGANVLTF
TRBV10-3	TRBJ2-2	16	CAISERTGGYSGELFF
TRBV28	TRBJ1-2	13	CASSPGQGYGYTF
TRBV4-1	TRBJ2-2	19	CASSQYYAVGQGRTGELFF
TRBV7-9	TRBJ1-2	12	CASSFTGIGYTF
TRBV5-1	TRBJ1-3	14	CASSLGGSGNTIYF
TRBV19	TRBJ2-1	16	CASSMLGWGSYNEQFF
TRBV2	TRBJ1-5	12	CASKTEGEPQHF
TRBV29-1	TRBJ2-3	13	CSVVRASTDTQYF
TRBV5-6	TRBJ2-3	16	CASSFFRGWGTDTQYF
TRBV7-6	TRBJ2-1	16	CASSLEGQGSYNEQFF
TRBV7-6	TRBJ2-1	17	CASSLAPLAGIYNEQFF
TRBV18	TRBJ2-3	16	CASSPRRGGERGTQYF
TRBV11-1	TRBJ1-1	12	CASSRDSFEAFF
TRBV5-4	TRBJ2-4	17	CASSLGGAGLAKNIQYF
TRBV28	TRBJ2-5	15	CASSPSTGFQETQYF
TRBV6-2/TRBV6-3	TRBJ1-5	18	CASSFDIVLGGINQPQHF
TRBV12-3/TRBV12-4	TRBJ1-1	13	CASSLTAGTEAFF
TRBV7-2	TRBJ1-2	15	CASSPRQGETYGYTF
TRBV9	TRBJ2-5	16	CASSVEGSGSRETQYF
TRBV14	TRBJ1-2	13	CASSQEINYGYTF